One sample yielded the 11 T cell receptor beta chains listed below, sequenced in a study of blood T cell repertoires in COVID-19. Assay used: immunoSEQ multiplex PCR; TCRdb lists only in-frame clones, some missing. The table shows around 47,000 clones, with about 85% occurring only once. The sequenced sample was peripheral blood. Receptor source: a woman older than 75 in a cohort sampled during active or convalescent COVID-19.

CDR3 coding DNA: TGCGCCAGCAGCCCGAAGGAGGACTCCTACGAGCAGTACTTC. Translating gives CASSPKEDSYEQYF. The chain carries TRBV4-3 and TRBJ2-7; a possible D gene is TRBD2 (5 bases). From germline, CDR1 is LGHNA and CDR2 YSLEER. CDR3 length: 14 amino acids. V shed 4 bases and J shed 0 bases, with 10 bases lying between them.

CDR3 sequence: CASSYTGDRHMNTEAFF. As DNA, the CDR3 is TGCGCCAGCAGCTATACCGGGGACAGGCACATGAACACTGAAGCTTTCTTT. The rearrangement uses TRBV5-1 and TRBJ1-1; TRBD1 aligns across 8 bases. Trimming took 3 bases from V and 0 from J; bases not matched to a gene: 10. Germline V CDR1 and CDR2: SGHRS, YFSETQ. CDR3 size: 17 residues.

The chain joins TRBV3-1 (or the pseudogene TRBV3-2) to TRBJ2-3, with 10 bases aligning to TRBD1. This CDR3 has 12 residues. V lost 8 bases, J lost 7 bases, and 3 bases stayed unmatched. CDR1 is LGHDT, CDR2 YNNKEL, per germline (reference sequence). CDR3: CASRQGANTQYF. CDR3 coding DNA: TGTGCCAGCCGACAGGGGGCAAATACGCAGTATTTT.

The V and J genes are TRBV4-1 and TRBJ1-4, with D unresolved. Germline-derived CDR1 and CDR2 are MGHRA and YSYEKL. There are 16 residues in the CDR3. Trimming cost V 0 bases and J 4 bases, with 12 bases left between them. CDR3 amino acids: CASSQDQRRINEKLFF. The CDR3 DNA follows: TGCGCCAGCAGCCAAGATCAGCGGCGGATTAATGAAAAACTGTTTTTT.

This clone was seen once. The chain joins TRBV19 to TRBJ2-1, with D possibly matching TRBD2 (6 bases). V was cut by 5 bases and J by 8 bases, with 22 bases left in between. This CDR3 comprises 16 residues. Germline V CDR1 and CDR2: LNHDA, SQIVND (reference sequence). The CDR3 sequence: CASSLQTGSPGDEQFF. In DNA form, the CDR3 reads TGTGCCAGTAGTCTCCAAACAGGTTCCCCGGGGGATGAGCAGTTCTTC.

The gene calls are TRBV6-5 and TRBJ1-1, with 8 bases aligning to TRBD1. Germline CDR1 is MNHEY and CDR2 is SVGAGI. V shed 5 bases and J 5 bases; nucleotides not matched to a gene: 4. This CDR3 has 13 residues. The CDR3 bases are TGTGCCAGCAGTATTCAGGGGGCAACTGAAGCTTTCTTT. Translating it yields CASSIQGATEAFF.

J is TRBJ1-1 and V is TRBV4-2; D gene ambiguous. The germline gives CDR1 LGHNA, CDR2 YNFKEQ. Deletions cut 0 bases from V and 6 bases from J, with 17 bases between. This CDR3 comprises 16 residues. The CDR3 sequence is CASSQDPRKGRSEAFF. DNA of the CDR3: TGTGCCAGCAGCCAAGATCCGCGGAAAGGGAGGTCTGAAGCTTTCTTT.

The chain carries TRBV3-1 (or the pseudogene TRBV3-2) and TRBJ1-2, with 9 bases that match TRBD1. V trimming: 3 bases; J trimming: 8 bases; junction bases outside the gene matches: 7. The CDR3 spans 14 residues. Germline V CDR1 and CDR2: LGHDT, YNNKEL (reference sequence). The CDR3 DNA reads TGTGCCAGCAGCCAGAGGACAGGGGAAGACGGCTACACCTTC. Translating it yields CASSQRTGEDGYTF.

CDR3 loop: CAISESRGSNQPQHF. In DNA form, the CDR3 reads TGTGCCATCAGTGAGTCAAGGGGGAGCAATCAGCCCCAGCATTTT. The chain links TRBV10-3 to TRBJ1-5, with D maybe TRBD1 (6 bases). The CDR3 spans 15 residues. Germline assignment: CDR1 ENHRY and CDR2 SYGVKD. The V gene lost 0 bases and the J gene lost 1 base, with 7 bases spanning the gap.

The rearrangement joins TRBV9 to TRBJ2-1; D uncertain. V was trimmed by 1 base and J by 1 base, leaving 12 bases between them. CDR3 size: 16 residues. Germline lookup yields CDR1 SGDLS and CDR2 YYNGEE. The CDR3 DNA sequence: TGTGCCAGCAGCGTATCACCCTTCGGGTCCTACAATGAGCAGTTCTTC. As protein: CASSVSPFGSYNEQFF.

About this clone: The junction shows a germline mismatch at one end, possibly a read error. The rearrangement links TRBV6-5 to TRBJ2-3; a possible D gene is TRBD2 (5 bases). Per the germline V gene, CDR1 is MNHEY and CDR2 is SVGAGI. This CDR3 contains 14 residues. The CDR3 sequence: CATLSRGGTDTQYF. The CDR3, as DNA: TGTGCCACCCTTTCGCGAGGAGGAACAGATACGCAATATTTT.